The 19 T cell receptor beta chains listed next were all sequenced from one sample in a study of control samples from healthy donors and cancer patients (dated by TCRdb to the early 2020s). Libraries were built with the immunoSEQ multiplex PCR assay. In TCRdb, the immuneACCESS table is reduced to in-frame sequences with V and J assigned. These tables do not hold every clone; where another copy was compared, an unresolved V gene accounts for under half, and the others remain unexplained. The table for this sample lists about 190,000 clones; 91% of them were counted only once. 1.8% of the sample is in the top ten clones. The specimen sequenced was blood. The receptors here all came from a young man in good health.

The gene calls are TRBV14 and TRBJ2-7; 10 bases align to TRBD1. This CDR3 has 16 residues. V shed 0 bases and J 6 bases; nucleotides not matched to a gene: 8. The germline V gene has CDR1 SGHDN and CDR2 FVKESK. This CDR3 is CASSQDPRQGAVEQYF. CDR3 nucleotide sequence: TGTGCCAGCAGCCAAGATCCGAGACAGGGGGCCGTCGAGCAGTACTTC. Together with reference TRBV14 and TRBJ2-7, the CDR3 gives the full variable domain: EAGVTQFPSHSVIEKGQTVTLRCDPISGHDNLYWYRRVMGKEIKFLLHFVKESKQDESGMPNNRFLAERTGGTYSTLKVQPAELEDSGVYFCASSQDPRQGAVEQYFGPGTRLTVT.

The rearrangement links TRBV19 to TRBJ2-4, with 13 bases lining up with TRBD2. This CDR3 spans 16 amino acids. The V segment lost 7 bases and the J segment 8 bases; nucleotides outside the gene matches: 11. Germline V lookup: CDR1 LNHDA, CDR2 SQIVND (reference sequence). This chain's CDR3 is CASTRGLAGNWDIQYF. Here the CDR3 DNA reads TGTGCCAGTACCCGGGGACTAGCGGGGAATTGGGACATTCAGTACTTC. The full variable domain, rest sourced from reference TRBV19 and TRBJ2-4, is DGGITQSPKYLFRKEGQNVTLSCEQNLNHDAMYWYRQDPGQGLRLIYYSQIVNDFQKGDIAEGYSVSREKKESFPLTVTSAQKNPTAFYLCASTRGLAGNWDIQYFGAGTRLSVL.

This chain uses TRBV12-5 with TRBJ1-4; the D gene is possibly TRBD1 (5 bases). Trimming took off 0 bases at V and 3 bases at J, with 8 bases between the two ends. This CDR3 spans 15 amino acids. CDR1 and CDR2 from the germline V gene are LGHNT and FRNRAP. The CDR3 bases are TGTGCTAGTGGTTTGGTACCGACAGCTAATGAAAAACTGTTTTTT. Translated: CASGLVPTANEKLFF.

The CDR3 region is CASRTSGVVNEQFF. As DNA, the CDR3 is TGCGCCAGCAGGACTAGCGGGGTGGTCAATGAGCAGTTCTTC. The rearrangement joins TRBV10-2 to TRBJ2-1; TRBD2 aligns across 11 bases. From germline, CDR1 is WSHSY and CDR2 SAAADI. Trimming at V came to 6 bases and at J to 6 bases, leaving 4 bases not matched to a gene. The CDR3 spans 14 residues.

This chain joins TRBV11-2 and TRBJ1-6; no reliable D call. V was cut by 0 bases and J by 7 bases, with 13 bases left in between. CDR3 length: 16 residues. Germline V gene sequence: CDR1 SGHAT, CDR2 FQNNGV. The DNA of the CDR3 is TGTGCCAGCAGCTTAGATTTTGGTGGCTGGAATTCACCCCTCCACTTT. Its protein product is CASSLDFGGWNSPLHF. The full variable domain, its missing parts supplied by reference TRBV11-2 and TRBJ1-6, is EAGVAQSPRYKIIEKRQSVAFWCNPISGHATLYWYQQILGQGPKLLIQFQNNGVVDDSQLPKDRFSAERLKGVDSTLKIQPAKLEDSAVYLCASSLDFGGWNSPLHFGNGTRLTVT.

The J gene is TRBJ2-2, the V gene TRBV11-3, with 9 nucleotides matching TRBD2. V dropped 3 bases and J dropped 6; count of bases not matched to a gene: 5. The germline CDR1 and CDR2 sequences are SGHNT and YENEEA. The CDR3 loop spans 15 amino acids. The CDR3 here is CASSFGGGASGELFF. The DNA of the CDR3 is TGTGCCAGCAGCTTTGGCGGGGGGGCTTCCGGGGAGCTGTTTTTT.

The chain joins TRBV10-1 to TRBJ1-5; a weak D match, TRBD1 (5 bases). The V end was cut by 5 bases, the J end by 3 bases, with 14 bases between. Germline CDR1 WNHNN, CDR2 SYGVQD (reference sequence). This CDR3 has 15 amino acids. The CDR3 spells CASSNHKGLNQPQHF. The CDR3 DNA reads TGCGCCAGCAGTAACCATAAGGGACTCAATCAGCCCCAGCATTTT.

The chain recombines TRBV7-9 with TRBJ2-7, with TRBD2 as a possible D gene (5 bases). The CDR3 runs 13 residues. With 5 bases removed from V and 2 bases from J, the gap between germline ends came to 10 bases. Germline-derived CDR1 and CDR2 are SEHNR and FQNEAQ (reference sequence). This chain's CDR3 is CASSRGEAYEQYF. CDR3 coding DNA: TGTGCCAGCAGCCGGGGTGAGGCCTACGAGCAGTACTTC.

The rearrangement joins TRBV30 to TRBJ1-5, with a possible D match to TRBD1 (5 bases). From germline, CDR1 is GTSNPN and CDR2 SVGIG (reference sequence). CDR3 size: 13 residues. The V gene lost 1 base and the J gene lost 4 bases, with 8 bases spanning the gap. The CDR3 region has the DNA TGTGCCTGGAGTGGACAGAATAATCAGCCCCAGCATTTT. Its translation: CAWSGQNNQPQHF. Looking up the rest from reference TRBV30 and TRBJ1-5 gives the full variable domain: SQTIHQWPATLVQPVGSPLSLECTVEGTSNPNLYWYRQAAGRGLQLLFYSVGIGQISSEVPQNLSASRPQDRQFILSSKKLLLSDSGFYLCAWSGQNNQPQHFGDGTRLSIL.

The chain uses TRBV6-5 and TRBJ1-4; 8 bases fit TRBD1. V lost 2 bases to trimming and J lost 8 bases; unmatched junction nucleotides: 7. Germline lookup yields CDR1 MNHEY and CDR2 SVGAGI. This CDR3 has 15 residues. CDR3 DNA: TGTGCCAGCAGTTACACTTACGGGGACAGGGAAAAACTGTTTTTT. It codes for CASSYTYGDREKLFF.

This chain uses TRBV19 with TRBJ2-2; D unclear. Germline V lookup: CDR1 LNHDA, CDR2 SQIVND (reference sequence). The CDR3 extends over 14 amino acids. Deletions cut 7 bases from V and 1 base from J, with 10 bases between. In nucleotides, the CDR3 is TGTGCCAGTATAAGGACGGGGAACACCGGGGAGCTGTTTTTT. It translates to CASIRTGNTGELFF.

This rearrangement joins TRBV7-9 to TRBJ1-2; the D gene is possibly TRBD1 (5 bases). Per germline, CDR1 SEHNR and CDR2 FQNEAQ (reference sequence). V was cut by 5 bases and J by 3 bases, with 22 bases left in between. This CDR3 is built from 17 residues. CDR3 DNA: TGTGCCAGCAGCACAGGCGGAGGGACGTATGTAGACTATGGCTACACCTTC. This codes for CASSTGGGTYVDYGYTF.

This chain joins TRBV7-9 and TRBJ2-7; 7 nucleotides match TRBD1. The CDR3 is 15 amino acids. Germline CDR1 and CDR2: SEHNR and FQNEAQ (reference sequence). Trimming cost V 5 bases and J 4 bases; bases outside gene matches: 11. The CDR3 protein is CASSPGQDLVYEQYF. As DNA, the CDR3 is TGTGCCAGCAGCCCAGGACAGGACCTAGTTTACGAGCAGTACTTC.

V and J are TRBV7-9 and TRBJ2-3; 7 nucleotides agree with TRBD2. The CDR3 consists of 17 residues. The germline gives CDR1 SEHNR, CDR2 FQNEAQ (reference sequence). Trimming at V came to 1 base and at J to 0 bases, leaving 7 bases not matched to a gene. The CDR3 reads CASSLGLASYSTDTQYF. CDR3 in DNA: TGTGCCAGCAGCTTAGGACTAGCCAGTTATAGCACAGATACGCAGTATTTT.

The V and J genes are TRBV12-3 or TRBV12-4 and TRBJ1-1; no clear D gene. The CDR3 covers 12 residues. V was cut by 7 bases and J by 2 bases, with 8 bases left in between. DNA of the CDR3: TGTGCCAGCATCAAAGGAAACACTGAAGCTTTCTTT. This codes for CASIKGNTEAFF.

This clone was seen just once. The chain is built from TRBV5-1 and TRBJ2-6; 9 bases agree with TRBD1. V lost 8 bases, J lost 4 bases, and 13 bases stayed unmatched. This CDR3 contains 17 residues. From germline, CDR1 is SGHRS and CDR2 YFSETQ. CDR3 in amino acids: CASKRQGGSSGANVLTF. Here the CDR3 DNA reads TGCGCCAGTAAGCGACAGGGGGGTTCTTCCGGGGCCAACGTCCTGACTTTC. The variable domain in full, completed from reference TRBV5-1 and TRBJ2-6, reads KAGVTQTPRYLIKTRGQQVTLSCSPISGHRSVSWYQQTPGQGLQFLFEYFSETQRNKGNFPGRFSGRQFSNSRSEMNVSTLELGDSALYLCASKRQGGSSGANVLTFGAGSRLTVL.

This chain connects TRBV3-1 (or the pseudogene TRBV3-2) to TRBJ2-3, with TRBD2 identical over 14 bases. Germline CDR1 LGHDT, CDR2 YNNKEL (reference sequence). V trimming: 2 bases; J trimming: 9 bases; junction bases outside the gene matches: 4. CDR3 length: 15 amino acids. DNA of the CDR3: TGTGCCAGCAGCCAAAGACTAGCGGGAGGGCTGACGCAGTATTTT. Its protein product is CASSQRLAGGLTQYF.

The chain uses TRBV4-1 and TRBJ1-4; D remains ambiguous. The germline V gene has CDR1 MGHRA and CDR2 YSYEKL. The V gene lost 4 bases and the J gene lost 5 bases, with 17 bases spanning the gap. This CDR3 is built from 16 residues. The DNA for the CDR3 is TGCGCCAGCAGCCGCATCGCCGACGGCCACAATGAAAAACTGTTTTTT. It is translated as CASSRIADGHNEKLFF.

The rearrangement joins TRBV27 to TRBJ2-7; no firm D call. V lost 6 bases and J 6 bases, leaving 24 bases between the germline ends. Germline CDR1 reads MNHEY; CDR2 reads SMNVEV (reference sequence). The length of the CDR3 is 16 residues. DNA of the CDR3: TGTGCCAGCAGGCTTACGTGGAAACCTCTTTGGAGCGAGCAGTACTTC. The encoded protein is CASRLTWKPLWSEQYF.